These T cell receptor beta chains were read from a single sample in a study of T cell responses to AZD1222 COVID-19 vaccine. Some clones are missing from TCRdb's copy, which holds only in-frame ones; the method was immunoSEQ multiplex PCR. In the table there are around 80,000 clones, roughly 88% of which are singletons. This specimen was peripheral blood, taken 28 days after the second AZD1222 dose. The receptor set was obtained from an adult who received the AZD1222 COVID-19 vaccine. The CDR3 runs from the conserved cysteine through the conserved F or W.

cdr3_aa v_call
CAISDSHREEGYGYTF TRBV10-3
CASSEWDYEQYF TRBV2
CASSPGTASYNEQFF TRBV7-7
CASSLGGTRANEQFF TRBV7-2
CASSESLLSTGELFF TRBV10-1
CASSPREGRTEAFF TRBV18
CASVVGHPQETQYF TRBV6-5
CSARQGSGYTF TRBV20-1
CASSLGGGAGNTEAFF TRBV28
CASSLPGQGKYTEAFF TRBV28
CAGRLGLAGFTYEQYF TRBV28
CASSLGPHGGELFF TRBV5-6
CASSGAGSKETQYF TRBV2
CASSVQGGRNSGNTIYF TRBV6-1
CASSRGGNEQFF TRBV3-1/TRBV3-2
CAISRQGGNQPQHF TRBV19
CASSQRPRAQYF TRBV3-1/TRBV3-2
CASSQPTRLSEQYF TRBV11-2
CASSSDPGTTYEQYF TRBV5-1
CASKWGGMASWGQPQHF TRBV2
CASSHQGTEAFF TRBV3-1/TRBV3-2
CAISEYGGSGNTIYF TRBV10-3
CASSAGFLEGNIQYF TRBV7-6
CASSPGGVGRAGELFF TRBV7-3
CASSISRTGGGQPQHF TRBV19
CASSFSGTASYEQYF TRBV7-9
CASREGTGSSYEQYF TRBV6-5
CASSVLLYNEQFF TRBV5-5
CASSFGDRANVLTF TRBV5-1
CAISESWDSGPDTQYF TRBV10-3
CASRRSSYNSPLHF TRBV6-5
CASSLSGGAYEQYF TRBV28
CASSFQGSNTEAFF TRBV7-3
CASSQVGRGGGTEAFF TRBV4-2
CASSSYRDIGPDTQYF TRBV9
CASSSGGYEQYF TRBV11-3
CASSGGGIEAFF TRBV13
CAFDRVAYNSPLHF TRBV30
CASSLEGQVDGYTF TRBV5-1
CSVGLKKGDGYTF TRBV29-1
CASSYRGRSGELFF TRBV2
CASRGGRKSSYEQYF TRBV6-5
CASSKGQDEETQYF TRBV5-1
CASSQRRGSNYGYTF TRBV3-1/TRBV3-2
CASSIDPSGGANEQFF TRBV19
CASSPGGQYTGELFF TRBV19
CASSLGDTAYNSPLHF TRBV7-6
CASSEVGDAGEQYF TRBV6-1
CASSLLGGGDYGYTF TRBV7-6
CASSTNDQVEQYF TRBV6-5
CASRNSGDTDTQYF TRBV28
CASSLSRDSSTDTQYF TRBV7-3